The 24 T cell receptor beta chains given below trace back to one sample, sequenced in a study of cytomegalovirus exposure and HLA in healthy donors. In the PCR, 60 Vbeta and 13 Jbeta primers were used. The protocol was immunoSEQ multiplex PCR, while the TCRdb copy is restricted to in-frame clones and leaves out a portion. The table has under 300,000 clones, just under 85% seen once. Sequencing used PBMCs. Every receptor here comes from a woman in her thirties or forties in good health and CMV-seropositive.

The J gene is TRBJ1-5, the V gene TRBV19, with D possibly being TRBD1 (5 bases). The V and J ends lost 3 bases and 2 bases respectively, with 14 bases between them. Germline loops: CDR1 LNHDA, CDR2 SQIVND (reference sequence). The CDR3 has 16 residues. The CDR3 here is CASSISGGWGNQPQHF. The CDR3 region has the DNA TGTGCCAGTAGTATCTCGGGGGGGTGGGGCAATCAGCCCCAGCATTTT.

The sample holds a few counts of this clone. This chain uses TRBV27 with TRBJ2-7; D is perhaps TRBD2 (6 bases). This CDR3 has 15 amino acids. The V end was cut by 5 bases, the J end by 3 bases, with 17 bases between. Germline CDR1 is MNHEY and CDR2 is SMNVEV (reference sequence). CDR3 coding DNA: TGTGCCAGCAGTAGCACGGGACTCGCAAACTACGAGCAGTACTTC. Encoded protein: CASSSTGLANYEQYF.

This chain joins TRBV11-2 and TRBJ2-1; D is perhaps TRBD2 (5 bases). This CDR3 contains 15 residues. Germline V gives CDR1 SGHAT, CDR2 FQNNGV. V dropped 6 bases and J dropped 7 bases, with 19 bases sitting between them. This chain's CDR3 is CASSSTPGKVNEQFF. CDR3 bases: TGTGCCAGCAGTTCTACGCCCGGGAAAGTTAATGAGCAGTTCTTC.

As DNA, the CDR3 is TGTGCCTGGAGTGTTCGGGAGACAGATACGCAGTATTTT. It is translated as CAWSVRETDTQYF. The chain recombines TRBV30 with TRBJ2-3; D is possibly TRBD2 (6 bases). Trimming shortened V by 0 bases and J by 3 bases, and 7 bases separated the two germline ends. CDR1 and CDR2 (germline): GTSNPN, SVGIG (reference sequence). CDR3 length: 13 amino acids.

The chain joins TRBV29-1 to TRBJ2-7; 8 bases map to TRBD1. Germline V lookup: CDR1 SQVTM, CDR2 ANQGSEA. Trimming removed 7 bases from V and 6 bases from J; junction bases left unmatched: 8. The CDR3 sequence is 12 residues long. The CDR3, as DNA: TGCAGCGCCAGGACAGGGACCTTCGAGCAGTACTTC. It yields the protein CSARTGTFEQYF.

V gene TRBV28 combines with J gene TRBJ2-7; 10 bases align to TRBD2. V lost 8 bases, J lost 5 bases, and 9 bases stayed unmatched. This CDR3 is 14 amino acids long. Per the germline V gene, CDR1 is MDHEN and CDR2 is SYDVKM. This CDR3 is CASAQIAGGNEQYF. The CDR3, as DNA: TGTGCCAGCGCACAGATAGCGGGAGGTAACGAGCAGTACTTC.

V gene TRBV29-1 combines with J gene TRBJ2-5, with 10 nucleotides matching TRBD1. The CDR3 has 15 residues. Trimming removed 1 base from V and 5 bases from J; junction bases left unmatched: 7. Per germline, CDR1 SQVTM and CDR2 ANQGSEA. The CDR3 region has the DNA TGCAGCGTTGAAGGACAGGGGGCGATCGGGGAGACCCAGTACTTC. Translated, it gives CSVEGQGAIGETQYF.

The chain combines TRBV11-1 with TRBJ2-1; the match to TRBD2 covers 12 bases. The CDR3 consists of 15 residues. Per germline, CDR1 SGHAT and CDR2 FQDESV (reference sequence). V lost 7 bases and J lost 6; bases outside the gene matches: 7. The CDR3 loop reads CASKTGTSGSNEQFF. The CDR3, as DNA: TGTGCCAGCAAGACCGGGACTAGCGGGTCCAATGAGCAGTTCTTC.

The rearrangement joins TRBV19 to TRBJ2-1; 9 positions agree with TRBD2. CDR3 length equals 15 residues. Looked up from germline, CDR1 is LNHDA and CDR2 is SQIVND (reference sequence). Unmatched junction bases numbered 6, after V lost 9 bases and J lost 0 bases. The CDR3 nucleotides are TGTGCCAGCAGGACTAGCGCGAGCTCCTACAATGAGCAGTTCTTC. Protein sequence: CASRTSASSYNEQFF.

The chain employs TRBV12-5 and TRBJ2-1, with 7 bases fitting TRBD2. Germline V gives CDR1 LGHNT, CDR2 FRNRAP. J lost 6 bases, V lost 4 bases, and 6 bases had no gene match. This CDR3 comprises 14 residues. CDR3 DNA sequence: TGTGCTAGTGGTTCGGGACTACCCTCCAATGAGCAGTTCTTC. This gives the protein CASGSGLPSNEQFF.

The gene calls are TRBV7-3 and TRBJ1-3, with a weak D call TRBD1 (5 bases). CDR1 is SGHTA and CDR2 is FQGTGA in the germline V gene. The CDR3 is 18 residues long. V shed 1 base and J shed 1 base, with 17 bases lying between them. The CDR3 protein is CASSLKRPGGGSGNTIYF. The CDR3 DNA sequence: TGTGCCAGCAGCTTAAAGCGTCCGGGGGGAGGGTCTGGAAACACCATATATTTT.

The rearrangement uses TRBV2 and TRBJ2-1; no reliable D call. Trimming took 7 bases from V and 5 from J, leaving 12 bases between them. This CDR3 spans 13 amino acids. Germline V gene data show CDR1 as SNHLY and CDR2 as FYNNEI. The CDR3 protein is CASNQNTDNEQFF. The CDR3, as DNA: TGTGCCAGCAATCAAAACACCGACAATGAGCAGTTCTTC.

This chain uses TRBV6-6 with TRBJ1-1; 7 bases are shared with TRBD1. This CDR3 region has 14 residues. Germline CDR1 MNHNY, CDR2 SVGAGI (reference sequence). The ends lost 5 bases at V and 8 bases at J; junction bases unmatched: 11. This CDR3 is CASSGQAQPPEAFF. The CDR3 region has the DNA TGTGCCAGCAGTGGACAGGCTCAGCCCCCAGAAGCTTTCTTT.

The chain employs TRBV9 and TRBJ2-2, with 7 bases aligning to TRBD2. V was pared by 4 bases and J by 1 base, with 7 bases of the junction left unmatched. The CDR3 loop spans 16 amino acids. Germline loops: CDR1 SGDLS, CDR2 YYNGEE. The CDR3 DNA is TGTGCCAGCAGCCCTGTGATAGCGGGGAACACCGGGGAGCTGTTTTTT. Translating it yields CASSPVIAGNTGELFF.

The chain links TRBV11-3 to TRBJ1-1, with D tentatively TRBD1 (6 bases). CDR3 length equals 15 residues. V lost 5 bases and J lost 5, with 18 bases in between. Germline CDR1 SGHNT, CDR2 YENEEA. The CDR3 DNA sequence: TGTGCCAGCAGCCTGCGGACAGAGGGGTTGACTGAAGCTTTCTTT. Translating it yields CASSLRTEGLTEAFF.

The chain links TRBV28 to TRBJ2-1; 7 nucleotides line up with TRBD1. Trimming took 4 bases from V and 6 from J; bases not matched to a gene: 12. Germline CDR1 MDHEN, CDR2 SYDVKM. The CDR3 runs 16 residues. The CDR3 nucleotides are TGTGCCAGCAGTTACCCAACAGGGGAGTACGGCAATGAGCAGTTCTTC. Translating gives CASSYPTGEYGNEQFF.

This chain connects TRBV7-9 to TRBJ1-5; a weak D match, TRBD1 (6 bases). CDR3 size: 14 residues. Germline assignment: CDR1 SEHNR and CDR2 FQNEAQ (reference sequence). Trimming stripped 5 bases from V and 3 bases from J, with 11 bases between. The CDR3 here is CASSLDRVNQPQHF. CDR3 nucleotides: TGTGCCAGCAGCCTGGACAGAGTCAATCAGCCCCAGCATTTT.

The V gene is TRBV11-2, the J gene TRBJ2-7; D gene unclear. From germline, CDR1 is SGHAT and CDR2 FQNNGV. V was pared by 1 base and J by 2 bases, with 9 bases between. This CDR3 spans 14 amino acids. CDR3 region: CASSLAAGTYEQYF. CDR3 bases: TGTGCCAGCAGCTTAGCCGCAGGAACCTACGAGCAGTACTTC. The variable domain in full, completed from reference TRBV11-2 and TRBJ2-7, reads EAGVAQSPRYKIIEKRQSVAFWCNPISGHATLYWYQQILGQGPKLLIQFQNNGVVDDSQLPKDRFSAERLKGVDSTLKIQPAKLEDSAVYLCASSLAAGTYEQYFGPGTRLTVT.

This clone showed up just a few times. Other nucleotide sequences from this sample produce the same CDR3. The genes are TRBV10-3 and TRBJ1-1; 9 bases map to TRBD1. This CDR3 has 12 residues. Germline lookup yields CDR1 ENHRY and CDR2 SYGVKD. Germline trimming cut 8 bases from V and 5 bases from J; bases unmatched to any gene: 3. Written as DNA, the CDR3 is TGTGCCATCCGGACAGGGGATACTGAAGCTTTCTTT. Protein sequence: CAIRTGDTEAFF.

The gene calls are TRBV4-3 and TRBJ2-7; the match to TRBD2 covers 7 bases. CDR1 and CDR2 (germline): LGHNA, YSLEER. There are 15 residues in the CDR3. Unmatched junction bases numbered 6, after V lost 0 bases and J lost 4 bases. The CDR3 coding sequence is TGCGCCAGCAGCCAAGATTACGCGGGAGTTTACGAGCAGTACTTC. Protein sequence: CASSQDYAGVYEQYF.

The CDR3 bases are TGTGCCTGGAGTCTGGGCCTCCTGGGTGAAAAACTGTTTTTT. Its protein product is CAWSLGLLGEKLFF. The chain employs TRBV30 and TRBJ1-4; no firm D call. The CDR3 covers 14 residues. V lost 2 bases and J lost 7, with 14 bases in between. Germline CDR1 GTSNPN, CDR2 SVGIG (reference sequence).

The chain joins TRBV5-1 to TRBJ1-6; D remains ambiguous. The CDR3 sequence is 14 residues long. The germline V gene has CDR1 SGHRS and CDR2 YFSETQ. V lost 1 base, J lost 9 bases, and 11 bases lay in between. The CDR3 bases are TGCGCCAGCAGCTTGACAGAGAAGTCTTCACCCCTCCACTTT. It codes for CASSLTEKSSPLHF.

V usage is TRBV7-9 and J usage is TRBJ2-1; TRBD2 matches at 10 bases. CDR1 and CDR2 from the germline V gene are SEHNR and FQNEAQ (reference sequence). With 4 bases clipped from V and 5 bases from J, the junction kept 14 bases outside the gene matches. The CDR3 extends over 18 amino acids. The CDR3, as DNA: TGTGCCAGCAGCTCAAGGGGGAATGGGCTAGCGGGAGACAATGAGCAGTTCTTC. It yields the protein CASSSRGNGLAGDNEQFF. Combining the CDR3 with reference TRBV7-9 and TRBJ2-1 gives the whole variable domain DTGVSQNPRHKITKRGQNVTFRCDPISEHNRLYWYRQTLGQGPEFLTYFQNEAQLEKSRLLSDRFSAERPKGSFSTLEIQRTEQGDSAMYLCASSSRGNGLAGDNEQFFGPGTRLTVL.

The rearrangement uses TRBV19 and TRBJ2-7, with 8 bases matching TRBD2. Trimming at V came to 7 bases and at J to 4 bases, leaving 6 bases not matched to a gene. This CDR3 is built from 13 residues. Germline V gene data show CDR1 as LNHDA and CDR2 as SQIVND (reference sequence). DNA for the CDR3: TGTGCCAGTAAACCCTCGGGGGGGTACGAGCAGTACTTC. Translating gives CASKPSGGYEQYF.